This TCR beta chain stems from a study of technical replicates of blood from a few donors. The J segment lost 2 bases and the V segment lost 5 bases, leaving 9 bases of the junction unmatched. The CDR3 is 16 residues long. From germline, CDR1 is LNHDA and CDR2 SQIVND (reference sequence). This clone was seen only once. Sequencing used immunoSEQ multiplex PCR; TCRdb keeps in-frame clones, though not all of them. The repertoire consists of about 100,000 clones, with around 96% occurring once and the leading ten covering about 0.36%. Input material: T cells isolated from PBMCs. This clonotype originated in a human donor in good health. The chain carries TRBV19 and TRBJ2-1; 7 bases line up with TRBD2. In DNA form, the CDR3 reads TGTGCCAGTAGTTTCCGACTAGCCGGGACCTACAATGAGCAGTTCTTC. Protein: CASSFRLAGTYNEQFF.